This TCR beta chain is from a study of blood T cell repertoires in COVID-19 (dated by TCRdb to the early 2020s). For context, the study as a whole: Collaborator samples came from the United States, Italy and Spain and covered acute and convalescent phases of COVID-19. The material from the prospective study consisted of cDNA or gDNA derived from T cells, B-cell-depleted T cells, or PBMCs. The dataset comprised deeply sampled blood TCRbeta repertoires from subjects exposed to, actively infected with, or recovered from COVID-19. The repertoires were released in a freely available public database intended as a resource for research on the immune response to SARS-CoV-2. The samples were drawn from two sources: the first 160 participants of the ongoing ImmuneRACE study, and some 1,300 subjects contributed by 6 global collaborators. A de-identified subject ID, COVID-19 status, age in years and sex were almost always included in the sample metadata. Where HLA class I and class II types were available, the types were taken from metadata supplied by the sample provider, not from assay-based typing.

In Seattle, one collaborating source enrolled patients while the infection was active and tracked those patients longitudinally over the course of disease. Whole blood was collected in K2EDTA tubes by collaborating institutions according to the institutions' own protocols. For TCRbeta analysis, collaborators shipped samples in one of three forms: frozen whole blood, isolated PBMCs, or DNA extracted from either of those sample types. This clone has just a few counts. What antigen it recognizes has not been identified. Base qualities are not provided; no much larger clone lies one nucleotide away. The immunoSEQ Assay, a bias-controlled multiplex PCR, was used to amplify TCRbeta CDR3 regions from genomic DNA. The study's own analysis went as follows. The number of nucleated cells in each sample was estimated by amplification of reference gene primers within the assay. Sequence reads were collapsed and filtered to measure the absolute abundance of every unique TCRbeta CDR3 rearrangement. For each sample, productive Simpson clonality was calculated as the square root of Simpson's diversity index over productive rearrangements. TCRdb holds this immuneACCESS table with in-frame rearrangements only. Some clones are missing; in checked studies, unresolved V genes explain under half, and the rest has no known cause. Clonal size and the V and J genes are those of that table, whereas D and trimming came from the DNA. The sample includes approximately 210,000 clones, with roughly 84% observed a single time. The ten largest clones represent about 10% of the sample.

Germline trimming: 10 bases from V, 1 base from J; junction bases outside gene matches: 5. Taken from the germline V gene, the CDR1 and CDR2 loops are SNHLY and FYNNEI. The CDR3 holds 13 amino acids from the cysteine to the phenylalanine. The only DNA kept is the CDR3, 39 bases in frame from the first base. General findings and caveats noted by the study authors: Clinical and demographic metadata were provided uncurated, with the amount varying by source and participant.

Sequenced input: peripheral blood. The sequence was obtained from a woman older than 75 with COVID-19, enrolled during active disease. The rearrangement combines TRBV2 with TRBJ1-1; TRBD1 aligns with 8 central bases. DNA sequence: TGTGCCACCAGGGGGCCCGAGAACACTGAAGCTTTCTTT. This encodes CATRGPENTEAFF.